The clone carrying this T cell receptor (beta chain) was detected many times. Germline V lookup: CDR1 SGHTA, CDR2 FQGNSA. V was cut by 3 bases and J by 3 bases, with 9 bases left in between. The CDR3 has 14 amino acids. These data belong to a study of identical twins. TCRdb redid the calling of the 5' RACE reads with MiXCR, one entry per CDR3 protein. The data hold around 500,000 distinct CDR3 sequences, with approximately 15% observed a single time. These data were also filed under a second study, of yellow fever vaccine responses in identical twins.

This chain joins TRBV7-2 and TRBJ2-1; D not certain. This TCR came from a woman between 18 and 30 years old in good health. The specimen sequenced was CD4+ T cells sorted from blood. The CDR3 DNA is TGTGCCAGCAGCTTTATTTTAGGCTACAATGAGCAGTTCTTC. It yields the protein CASSFILGYNEQFF.